These T cell receptor beta chains were read from a single sample in a study of early T cells in non-severe SARS-CoV-2 infection. TCRdb re-called the 5' RACE reads through MiXCR, storing one row per CDR3 protein. This sample yields about 60,000 distinct CDR3 sequences, of which roughly 9.7% are seen a single time; 8.5% to 9% belongs to the top ten. The sample was whole blood. The receptors stem from an adult who was a healthcare worker with PCR-confirmed SARS-CoV-2 infection or an uninfected control (not recorded which). Each CDR3 is given with its conserved first and last residue. Fields, in order: clone size, J gene, V gene, D gene, CDR3 DNA, CDR3 protein. The D gene is left open where the match is weak. Not all rows give a size; the values are once, few, many and, for expanded clones, a class.

many	TRBJ2-5	TRBV29-1	-	TGCAGCGTAGCTAGGGGGACCGAGACCCAGTACTTC	CSVARGTETQYF
few	TRBJ2-1	TRBV20-1	TRBD2	TGCAGTTTTACTAGCGGGAGAATTTCGGAGCAGTTCTTC	CSFTSGRISEQFF
many	TRBJ2-7	TRBV4-1	TRBD1	TGCGCCAGCAGCCAAGACTGGGACAGCTCCTACGAGCAGTACTTC	CASSQDWDSSYEQYF
many	TRBJ1-5	TRBV20-1	-	TGCAGTGCTACATGGACAAGGAGGGTTGGCAATCAGCCCCAGCATTTT	CSATWTRRVGNQPQHF
many	TRBJ2-3	TRBV7-3	-	TGTGCCAGCAGCTTAAAGGATCCTACAGATACGCAGTATTTT	CASSLKDPTDTQYF
many	TRBJ2-7	TRBV19	-	TGTGCCAGTAGTATGGTGGTGGGCTACGAGCAGTACTTC	CASSMVVGYEQYF
few	TRBJ2-2	TRBV29-1	-	TGCAGCGTTGGGTGGACAACCACCGGGGAGCTGTTTTTT	CSVGWTTTGELFF
few	TRBJ1-5	TRBV20-1	-	TGCAGTGCTAGAAGCAGATATAGCAATCAGCCCCAGCATTTT	CSARSRYSNQPQHF
few	TRBJ2-3	TRBV4-2	-	TGTGCCAGCAGCCAAGACGTAATCCGCGGCTACACTAGCACAGATACGCAGTATTTT	CASSQDVIRGYTSTDTQYF
many	TRBJ2-1	TRBV7-9	TRBD2	TGTGCCAGCAGTCAACTACCGGGACTAGCGGACAATGAGCAGTTCTTC	CASSQLPGLADNEQFF
many	TRBJ2-7	TRBV5-1	-	TGCGCCAGCAGCTTGGATGGAGGTAGGAGGGAGCAGTACTTC	CASSLDGGRREQYF
few	TRBJ1-1	TRBV12-3/TRBV12-4	-	TGTGCCAGCAGCCACTCGTCGGGACTTGAAGCTTTCTTT	CASSHSSGLEAFF
many	TRBJ2-7	TRBV7-9	-	TGTGCCAGCCGCAGGGACGTCTCCTACGAGCAGTACTTC	CASRRDVSYEQYF
-	TRBJ2-7	TRBV18	-	TGTGTCAGCTCACCAGGGGAATATGGTTACGAGCAGTACTTC	CVSSPGEYGYEQYF
-	TRBJ2-4	TRBV7-8	TRBD2	TGTGCCAGCAGCATCCGGACTAGGGGAGAAAACATTCAGTACTTC	CASSIRTRGENIQYF
-	TRBJ2-3	TRBV12-3/TRBV12-4	-	TGTGCCAGCAGTCGGCGGACGGGGTACACAGATACGCAGTATTTT	CASSRRTGYTDTQYF
many	TRBJ1-5	TRBV6-5	-	TGTGCCAGCAGTTCACTGCCGACGGAGCCCCAGCATTTT	CASSSLPTEPQHF
many	TRBJ2-1	TRBV19	-	TGTGCCAGTAGTATCCTCCCGGGTAGCGTCGATGAGCAGTTCTTC	CASSILPGSVDEQFF
many	TRBJ2-4	TRBV28	-	TGTGCCAGCAGTGGTGGGGGAGCCAAAAACATTCAGTACTTC	CASSGGGAKNIQYF
many	TRBJ1-5	TRBV19	TRBD1	TGTGCCAGTCGGTCACAGGGGACGGGCAATCAGCCCCAGCATTTT	CASRSQGTGNQPQHF
many	TRBJ1-1	TRBV21-1	-	TGTGCCAGCAGCAACAGGGAATTGTGGACTGAAGCTTTCTTT	CASSNRELWTEAFF
many	TRBJ2-5	TRBV5-1	-	TGCGCCAGCAGCTTGGGGCCCCCAGATAAGACCCAGTACTTC	CASSLGPPDKTQYF
-	TRBJ1-5	TRBV29-1	-	TGCAGCGTTGGGGGGTTGAACAATCAGCCCCAGCATTTT	CSVGGLNNQPQHF
-	TRBJ2-5	TRBV12-3/TRBV12-4	TRBD1	TGTGCCAGCAGTTACGACAGGGTTGAAGAGACCCAGTACTTC	CASSYDRVEETQYF
many	TRBJ2-3	TRBV14	TRBD1	TGCGCCAGCAGCAGGACAGGGACGACAGATACGCAGTATTTT	CASSRTGTTDTQYF
-	TRBJ2-7	TRBV2	TRBD1	TGTGCCAGCAGTGAGGGACAGGGCTATAACATGGCGGGGATGTACTTC	CASSEGQGYNMAGMYF
many	TRBJ2-6	TRBV5-5	TRBD1	TGTGCCAGCAGCTTGGGTGGACAGGGCTTCTCTGGGGCCAACGTCCTGACTTTC	CASSLGGQGFSGANVLTF
many	TRBJ1-1	TRBV29-1	-	TGCAGCGTGGGGGCGTTGGGGGACACTGAAGCTTTCTTT	CSVGALGDTEAFF
many	TRBJ2-7	TRBV7-2	-	TGTGCCAGCAGCTTAGTCCGGGACGAGCAGTACTTC	CASSLVRDEQYF
-	TRBJ2-1	TRBV24-1	-	TGTGCCACCAGTGATTTTGGGCAAAATGAGCAGTTCTTC	CATSDFGQNEQFF
many	TRBJ1-2	TRBV4-2	-	TGTGCCAGCAGCCAAGATAGGCCGTCCGACTATGGCTACACCTTC	CASSQDRPSDYGYTF
many	TRBJ1-2	TRBV24-1	-	TGTGCCACCAGTGATTCGCGCCTCAGGATGGTCGATGGCTACACCTTC	CATSDSRLRMVDGYTF
many	TRBJ2-7	TRBV15	TRBD1	TGTGCCACCGCCCCGGGACAGTCCTCCCGCGATTACGAGCAGTACTTC	CATAPGQSSRDYEQYF
many	TRBJ2-6	TRBV5-1	-	TGCGCCAGCAGCTTGTTCGCCGGGGCCAACGTCCTGACTTTC	CASSLFAGANVLTF
-	TRBJ2-1	TRBV29-1	-	TGCAGCGTACGGGATCTCCACCCCTACAATGAGCAGTTCTTC	CSVRDLHPYNEQFF
-	TRBJ2-7	TRBV11-2	-	TGTGCCAGCAGCTCGGGACGGATCTCCTACGAGCAGTACTTC	CASSSGRISYEQYF
many	TRBJ2-1	TRBV2	TRBD2	TGTGCCAGCAGGATCAACAAGCGGGAGGGAGACCCCATCTACAATGAGCAGTTCTTC	CASRINKREGDPIYNEQFF
few	TRBJ1-5	TRBV19	TRBD1	TGTGCCAGTAGTATCGACAGGGGATTTCGGCCCCAGCATTTT	CASSIDRGFRPQHF
many	TRBJ2-2	TRBV29-1	TRBD2	TGCAGCGTTGCAGGGGGCCGGACTAGCGGGAAGACCGGGGAGCTGTTTTTT	CSVAGGRTSGKTGELFF
many	TRBJ1-6	TRBV7-3	-	TGTGCCAGCAGCTTAACGTTCTCAGATTCACCCCTCCACTTT	CASSLTFSDSPLHF
many	TRBJ1-2	TRBV6-6	TRBD1	TGTGCCACATGTGGCGCAGGGGGCTACGGGGGCTACACCTTC	CATCGAGGYGGYTF
few	TRBJ2-3	TRBV11-2	-	TGTGCCAGCAGCTTGAGGTACCCCACAGATACGCAGTATTTT	CASSLRYPTDTQYF
few	TRBJ2-3	TRBV11-3	-	TGTGCCAGCAGCTCCGGATCAGAGGCCCACTACACAGATACGCAGTATTTT	CASSSGSEAHYTDTQYF
many	TRBJ2-1	TRBV10-3	-	TGTGCCATCAGTGAGTTTGGAGAGGGGTCCTACAATGAGCAGTTCTTC	CAISEFGEGSYNEQFF
many	TRBJ1-5	TRBV27	TRBD1	TGTGCCAGCGGCGGACAGGCGATCAATCAGCCCCAGCATTTT	CASGGQAINQPQHF
-	TRBJ2-2	TRBV20-1	TRBD2	TGCAGTTCAAGAGGCTCTAGCGGGCTGAACACCGGGGAGCTGTTTTTT	CSSRGSSGLNTGELFF
many	TRBJ2-7	TRBV29-1	TRBD2	TGCAGCGTTGATGCGCATAGCGGGAGCCACGAGCAGTACTTC	CSVDAHSGSHEQYF
many	TRBJ2-3	TRBV6-2/TRBV6-3	TRBD2	TGTGCCAGCAGTTCCCCCTACGGACTAGCGGACACAGATACGCAGTATTTT	CASSSPYGLADTDTQYF
many	TRBJ2-7	TRBV27	TRBD1	TGTGCCAGCAGTGTCACAGGGGGTGTTTCCTACGAGCAGTACTTC	CASSVTGGVSYEQYF
many	TRBJ2-5	TRBV7-6	-	TGTGCCAGCAGCTTAGAGGGGACCCAGTACTTC	CASSLEGTQYF